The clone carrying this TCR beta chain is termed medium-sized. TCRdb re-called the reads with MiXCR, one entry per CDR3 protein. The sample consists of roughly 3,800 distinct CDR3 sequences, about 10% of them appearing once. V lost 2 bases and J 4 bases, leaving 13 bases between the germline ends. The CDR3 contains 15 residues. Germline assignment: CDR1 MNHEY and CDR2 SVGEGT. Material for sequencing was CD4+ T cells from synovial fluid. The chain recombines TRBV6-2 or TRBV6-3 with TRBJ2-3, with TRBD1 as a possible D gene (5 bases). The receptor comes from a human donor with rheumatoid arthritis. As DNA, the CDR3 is TGTGCCAGCAGTTACCGCGAAGGGGTGGCAGATACGCAGTATTTT. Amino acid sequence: CASSYREGVADTQYF.